This T cell receptor beta chain was sequenced for a study of T cell responses to AZD1222 COVID-19 vaccine. Here immunoSEQ multiplex PCR was the method, and the copy in TCRdb shows in-frame clones only, minus some. Of under 110,000 clones detected, approximately 89% appear once; the ten largest clones hold roughly a tenth. The table lists this clone with a count of one. Antigen: not known. Study-wide findings and caveats: Across spike, vaccine-associated CD4 TCRs were found, dominant at 160-218 and 743-854. Among those given AZD1222, only five to seven were seropositive at baseline. There were mostly white British donors and more females than males, and clonal diversity was possibly underestimated. Nearly half of spike-specific TCRs reportedly go after variant regions that carry no mutations.

V lost 3 bases and J lost 7, with 13 bases in between. The CDR3 is made up of 14 amino acids. CDR1 and CDR2 from the germline V gene are SGHNT and YYREEE (reference sequence). Specimen: peripheral blood, collected 28 days after the second AZD1222 dose. The chain links TRBV5-4 to TRBJ2-2; TRBD2 is a possible D gene (5 bases). The TCR comes from an adult who received the AZD1222 COVID-19 vaccine. CDR3: CASSSQTMGGELFF. The DNA of the CDR3 is TGTGCCAGCAGCTCGCAGACTATGGGCGGGGAGCTGTTTTTT.